The 14 T cell receptor beta chains given below trace back to one sample, sequenced in a study of blood T cells in healthy people across ages. A second PCR, run for roughly 7 to 12 cycles, used a sample-barcoded 5' primer plus a J-beta primer mix. TCRdb reprocessed the 5' RACE reads via MiXCR and lists one record per CDR3 protein. This sample yields around 970,000 distinct CDR3 sequences, of which about 53% are seen a single time; over 20% belongs to the top ten. Sequencing used blood. These TCRs come from a woman aged 55 to 70 in good health.

This clonotype was counted only a few times. The chain has TRBV21-1 and TRBJ2-4; TRBD2 was called by the table and not checked on the DNA. The end of the DNA aligns better with TRBJ2-7, so the J call may be wrong. TRBV21-1 is annotated as a pseudogene. The CDR3 length is 19 residues. CDR3 nucleotides: TGTGCCAGCAGCAGACCGGGACTAGCAGGGTGCGGGGACCTATACGAGCAGTACTTC. Protein: CASSRPGLAGCGDLYEQYF.

The chain has TRBV15 and TRBJ2-3, with D perhaps TRBD1 or TRBD2 (6 bases each). This CDR3 has 15 amino acids. Trimming pared 3 bases from V and 1 base from J, leaving 11 bases between. The germline V gene has CDR1 LNHNV and CDR2 YYDKDF (reference sequence). The CDR3 is CATSRTRGGTDTQYF. The CDR3 DNA follows: TGTGCCACCAGCAGGACGAGGGGGGGCACAGATACGCAGTATTTT. Drawing the rest from reference TRBV15 and TRBJ2-3, the complete variable domain is DAMVIQNPRYQVTQFGKPVTLSCSQTLNHNVMYWYQQKSSQAPKLLFHYYDKDFNNEADTPDNFQSRRPNTSFCFLDIRSPGLGDTAMYLCATSRTRGGTDTQYFGPGTRLTVL.

The genes are TRBV7-2 and TRBJ2-2, with a tentative D call TRBD1 (5 bases). V was trimmed by 7 bases and J by 2 bases, leaving 17 bases between them. CDR3 length equals 16 residues. Germline lookup yields CDR1 SGHTA and CDR2 FQGNSA. The CDR3 region is CASTPRVSPNTGELFF. CDR3 in DNA: TGTGCCAGCACCCCCAGGGTTTCTCCTAACACCGGGGAGCTGTTTTTT.

This clonotype was found a few times. This rearrangement joins TRBV12-3 or TRBV12-4 to TRBJ2-3; D gene uncertain. Trimming pared 2 bases from V and 2 bases from J, leaving 8 bases between. This CDR3 has 14 amino acids. The CDR3 is CASSLLLDTDTQYF. The CDR3 region has the DNA TGTGCCAGCAGTTTACTGCTCGACACAGATACGCAGTATTTT.

The table lists this clonotype with a few counts. The rearrangement links TRBV7-2 to TRBJ2-1; 15 positions agree with TRBD2. Germline assignment: CDR1 SGHTA and CDR2 FQGNSA. There are 17 residues in the CDR3. After removal of 4 bases from V and 2 bases from J, the junction contained 3 bases not matched to a gene. CDR3 DNA: TGTGCCAGCAGCTCCCGGACTAGCGGGAGGGCCTACAATGAGCAGTTCTTC. It translates to CASSSRTSGRAYNEQFF.

The rearrangement uses TRBV7-3 and TRBJ2-3; D possibly corresponds to TRBD2 (6 bases). The CDR3 contains 13 residues. Trimming stripped 4 bases from V and 4 bases from J, with 9 bases between. Germline V gives CDR1 SGHTA, CDR2 FQGTGA. The CDR3 loop reads CASSYGGSDTQYF. The CDR3 bases are TGTGCCAGCAGCTATGGAGGGTCAGATACGCAGTATTTT.

In this sample, this clonotype turned up a few times. The chain combines TRBV20-1 with TRBJ2-7; TRBD1 matches 9 bases. J was trimmed by 3 bases and V by 0 bases; bases with no gene match: 6. CDR3 size: 15 residues. Looked up from germline, CDR1 is DFQATT and CDR2 is SNEGSKA (reference sequence). CDR3 in DNA: TGCAGTGCTAGAGATCCCGGACAGGGGAACTACGAGCAGTACTTC. Its translation: CSARDPGQGNYEQYF.

This clonotype occurred a few times. The chain uses TRBV2 and TRBJ2-3; 7 bases line up with TRBD2. V shed 6 bases, J shed 4 bases, and the junction held 7 bases outside the gene matches. This CDR3 is built from 14 residues. Germline CDR1 reads SNHLY; CDR2 reads FYNNEI. CDR3 loop: CASRPGRGADTQYF. The CDR3 nucleotides read TGTGCCAGCAGGCCGGGACGGGGGGCAGATACGCAGTATTTT. Full variable domain (outside the CDR3, taken from reference TRBV2 and TRBJ2-3): EPEVTQTPSHQVTQMGQEVILRCVPISNHLYFYWYRQILGQKVEFLVSFYNNEISEKSEIFDDQFSVERPDGSNFTLKIRSTKLEDSAMYFCASRPGRGADTQYFGPGTRLTVL.

The genes are TRBV3-1 and TRBJ2-5; 10 nucleotides line up with TRBD2. Germline assignment: CDR1 LGHDT and CDR2 YNNKEL (reference sequence). The junction had 8 bases not matched to a gene; V was cut back by 4 bases and J by 3 bases. This CDR3 region has 16 residues. The CDR3 DNA reads as TGTGCCAGCAGCCGAGGGACCGGACTAGCGGAAGAGACCCAGTACTTC. Its translation is CASSRGTGLAEETQYF.

This clonotype was found once. This chain links TRBV18 with TRBJ2-7; D perhaps matches TRBD1 (5 bases). The J call may be faulty, since TRBJ2-4 better matches the DNA end. Germline V gene data show CDR1 as KGHSH and CDR2 as LQKENI. CDR3 length: 14 amino acids. CDR3 nucleotide sequence: TGTGCCAGCTCACCGGTAGGGGTCAAAAACATTCAGTACTTC. Protein: CASSPVGVKNIQYF.

CDR3 loop: CSALGPRSPYNEQFF. The CDR3 DNA reads TGCAGTGCCCTGGGGCCCAGGAGCCCCTACAATGAGCAGTTCTTC. The V gene is TRBV20-1, the J gene TRBJ2-1, with a tentative D call TRBD1 (5 bases). Trimming shortened V by 6 bases and J by 2 bases, and 17 bases separated the two germline ends. The CDR3 length is 15 residues. The germline V gene has CDR1 DFQATT and CDR2 SNEGSKA (reference sequence).

The V gene is TRBV3-1, the J gene TRBJ2-5; D assignment may be TRBD1 or TRBD2 (5 bases each). V lost 4 bases and J 5 bases, leaving 14 bases between the germline ends. CDR1 is LGHDT, CDR2 YNNKEL, per germline (reference sequence). The CDR3 runs 14 residues. CDR3 coding DNA: TGTGCCAGCAGCCGGGGACGGCGGTTGGAGACCCAGTACTTC. This gives the protein CASSRGRRLETQYF.

This clonotype has at least ten counts. A read error is possible here, since a much larger clone lies one base away. The J gene is TRBJ2-6, the V gene TRBV7-9; 7 bases match TRBD2. There are 15 residues in the CDR3. Germline CDR1 is SEHNR and CDR2 is FQNEAQ (reference sequence). V trimming: 3 bases; J trimming: 3 bases; junction bases outside the gene matches: 2. CDR3 sequence: CASSLGGFGANVLTF. The CDR3 DNA is TGTGCCAGCAGCTTGGGGGGGTTTGGGGCCAACGTCCTGACTTTC.

This clonotype was seen only a few times. This chain joins TRBV19 and TRBJ1-2; no clear D gene. Per germline, CDR1 LNHDA and CDR2 SQIVND (reference sequence). V dropped 9 bases and J dropped 5 bases, with 16 bases sitting between them. The CDR3 is 13 residues long. This CDR3 reads CASDSRGWYGYTF. The CDR3 nucleotides read TGTGCCAGCGATTCGCGAGGTTGGTATGGCTACACCTTC.